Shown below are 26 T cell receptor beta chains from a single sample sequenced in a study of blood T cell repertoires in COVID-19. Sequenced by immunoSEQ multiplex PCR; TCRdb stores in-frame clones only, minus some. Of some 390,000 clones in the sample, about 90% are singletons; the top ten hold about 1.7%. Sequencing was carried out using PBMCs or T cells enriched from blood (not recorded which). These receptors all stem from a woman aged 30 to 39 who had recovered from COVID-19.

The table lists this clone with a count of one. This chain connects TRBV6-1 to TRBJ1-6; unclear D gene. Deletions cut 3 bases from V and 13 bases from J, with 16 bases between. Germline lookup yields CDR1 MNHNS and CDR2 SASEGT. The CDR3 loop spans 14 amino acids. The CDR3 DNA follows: TGTGCCAGCAGTGACGATGCCGGGATTAGGCCCCTCCACTTT. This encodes CASSDDAGIRPLHF.

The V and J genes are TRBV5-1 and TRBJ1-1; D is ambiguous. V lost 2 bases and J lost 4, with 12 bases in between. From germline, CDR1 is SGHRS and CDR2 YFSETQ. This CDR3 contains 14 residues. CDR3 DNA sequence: TGCGCCAGCAGCTTTTCGATCATCGGCACTGAAGCTTTCTTT. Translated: CASSFSIIGTEAFF.

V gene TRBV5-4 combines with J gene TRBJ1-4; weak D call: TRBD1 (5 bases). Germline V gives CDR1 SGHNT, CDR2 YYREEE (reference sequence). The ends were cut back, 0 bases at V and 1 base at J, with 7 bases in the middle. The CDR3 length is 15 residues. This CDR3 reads CASSLAQGTNEKLFF. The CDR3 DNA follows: TGTGCCAGCAGCTTGGCTCAGGGAACTAATGAAAAACTGTTTTTT.

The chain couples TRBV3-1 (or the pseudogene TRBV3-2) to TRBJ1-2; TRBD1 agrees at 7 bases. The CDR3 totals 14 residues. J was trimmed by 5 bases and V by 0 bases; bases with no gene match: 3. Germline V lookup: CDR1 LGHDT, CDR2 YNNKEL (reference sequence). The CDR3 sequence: CASSQDTRGYGYTF. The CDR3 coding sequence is TGTGCCAGCAGCCAAGATACCAGGGGGTATGGCTACACCTTC.

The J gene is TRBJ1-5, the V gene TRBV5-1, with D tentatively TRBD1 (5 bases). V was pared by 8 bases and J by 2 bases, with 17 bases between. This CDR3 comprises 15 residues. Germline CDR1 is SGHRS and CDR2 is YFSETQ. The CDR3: CASSPTGGRNQPQHF. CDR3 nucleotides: TGCGCCAGTTCTCCGACGGGGGGACGCAATCAGCCCCAGCATTTT. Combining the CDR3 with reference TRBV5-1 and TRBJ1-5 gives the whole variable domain KAGVTQTPRYLIKTRGQQVTLSCSPISGHRSVSWYQQTPGQGLQFLFEYFSETQRNKGNFPGRFSGRQFSNSRSEMNVSTLELGDSALYLCASSPTGGRNQPQHFGDGTRLSIL.

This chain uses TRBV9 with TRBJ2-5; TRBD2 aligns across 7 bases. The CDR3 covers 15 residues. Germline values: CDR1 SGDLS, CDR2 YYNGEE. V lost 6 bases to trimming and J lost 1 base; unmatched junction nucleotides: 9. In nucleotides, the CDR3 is TGTGCCAGCACATTTACCGGGACTACCCAAGAGACCCAGTACTTC. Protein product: CASTFTGTTQETQYF.

CDR3 residues: CASRTDRAYEQYF. The DNA of the CDR3 is TGTGCCAGCAGGACCGACAGGGCCTACGAGCAGTACTTC. V is TRBV6-5 and J is TRBJ2-7, with 7 nucleotides matching TRBD1. This CDR3 contains 13 residues. Germline CDR1 and CDR2: MNHEY and SVGAGI. V was clipped by 6 bases and J by 2 bases; unmatched bases: 4.

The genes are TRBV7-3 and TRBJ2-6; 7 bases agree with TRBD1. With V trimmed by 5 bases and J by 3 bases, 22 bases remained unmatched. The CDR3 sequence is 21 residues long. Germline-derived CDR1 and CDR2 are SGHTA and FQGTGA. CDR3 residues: CASSQLVRGPGGSYGANVLTF. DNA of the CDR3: TGTGCCAGCAGCCAGTTGGTGCGTGGGCCAGGGGGAAGTTATGGGGCCAACGTCCTGACTTTC.

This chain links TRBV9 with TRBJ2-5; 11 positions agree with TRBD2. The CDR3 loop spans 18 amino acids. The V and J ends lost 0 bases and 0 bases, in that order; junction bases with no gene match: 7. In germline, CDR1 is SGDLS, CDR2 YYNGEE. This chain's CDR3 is CASSVVASGGTNQETQYF. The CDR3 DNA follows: TGTGCCAGCAGCGTAGTGGCTAGCGGGGGGACTAACCAAGAGACCCAGTACTTC.

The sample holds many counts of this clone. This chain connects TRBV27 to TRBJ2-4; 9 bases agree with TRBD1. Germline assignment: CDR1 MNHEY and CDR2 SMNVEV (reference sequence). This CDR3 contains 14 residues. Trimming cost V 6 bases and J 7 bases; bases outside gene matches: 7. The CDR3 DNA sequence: TGTGCCAGCAGCCTCCGGGACAGGGACAACATTCAGTACTTC. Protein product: CASSLRDRDNIQYF.

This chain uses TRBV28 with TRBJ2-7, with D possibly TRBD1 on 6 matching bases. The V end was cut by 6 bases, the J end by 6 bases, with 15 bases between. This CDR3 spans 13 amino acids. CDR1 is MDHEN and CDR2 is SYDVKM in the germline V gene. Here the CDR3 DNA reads TGTGCCAGCAGCAACGAACAGGGTGTCGAGCAGTACTTC. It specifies CASSNEQGVEQYF. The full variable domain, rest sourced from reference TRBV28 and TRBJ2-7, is DVKVTQSSRYLVKRTGEKVFLECVQDMDHENMFWYRQDPGLGLRLIYFSYDVKMKEKGDIPEGYSVSREKKERFSLILESASTNQTSMYLCASSNEQGVEQYFGPGTRLTVT.

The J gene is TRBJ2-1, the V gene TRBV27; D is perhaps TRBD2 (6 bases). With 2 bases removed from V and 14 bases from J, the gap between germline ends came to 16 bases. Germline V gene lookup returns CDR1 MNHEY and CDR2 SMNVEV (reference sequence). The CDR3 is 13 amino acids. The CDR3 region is CASSLPDGGGEFF. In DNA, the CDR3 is TGTGCCAGCAGTTTACCCGACGGCGGAGGGGAGTTCTTC.

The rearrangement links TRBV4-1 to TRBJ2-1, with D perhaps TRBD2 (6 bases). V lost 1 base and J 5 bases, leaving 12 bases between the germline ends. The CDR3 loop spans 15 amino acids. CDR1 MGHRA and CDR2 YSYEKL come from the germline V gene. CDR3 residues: CASSQVGLENNEQFF. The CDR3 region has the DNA TGCGCCAGCAGCCAAGTGGGACTTGAAAACAATGAGCAGTTCTTC.

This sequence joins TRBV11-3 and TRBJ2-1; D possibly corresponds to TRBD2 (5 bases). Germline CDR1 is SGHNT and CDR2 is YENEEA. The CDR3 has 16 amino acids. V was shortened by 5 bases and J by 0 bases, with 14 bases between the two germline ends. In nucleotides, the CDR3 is TGTGCCAGCAGCCTTCGGAGGCAGAGCTCCTACAATGAGCAGTTCTTC. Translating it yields CASSLRRQSSYNEQFF. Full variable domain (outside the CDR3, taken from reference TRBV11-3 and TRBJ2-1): EAGVVQSPRYKIIEKKQPVAFWCNPISGHNTLYWYLQNLGQGPELLIRYENEEAVDDSQLPKDRFSAERLKGVDSTLKIQPAELGDSAVYLCASSLRRQSSYNEQFFGPGTRLTVL.

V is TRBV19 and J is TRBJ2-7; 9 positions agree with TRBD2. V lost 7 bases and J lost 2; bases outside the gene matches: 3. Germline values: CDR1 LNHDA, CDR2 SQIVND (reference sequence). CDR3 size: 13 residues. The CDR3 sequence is CASKLAGAYEQYF. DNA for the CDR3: TGTGCCAGTAAGTTAGCGGGGGCCTACGAGCAGTACTTC.

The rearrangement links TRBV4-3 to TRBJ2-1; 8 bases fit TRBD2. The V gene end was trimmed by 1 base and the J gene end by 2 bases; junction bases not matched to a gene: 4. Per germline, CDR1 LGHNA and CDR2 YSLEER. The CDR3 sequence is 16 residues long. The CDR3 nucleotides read TGCGCCAGCAGCCAAGGGGCCGGGGGGGCCTACAATGAGCAGTTCTTC. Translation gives CASSQGAGGAYNEQFF.

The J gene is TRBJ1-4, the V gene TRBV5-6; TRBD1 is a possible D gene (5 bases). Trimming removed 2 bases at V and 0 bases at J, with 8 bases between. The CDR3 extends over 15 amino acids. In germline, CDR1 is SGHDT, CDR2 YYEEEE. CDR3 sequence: CASSFRAPTNEKLFF. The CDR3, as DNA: TGTGCCAGCAGCTTCAGGGCACCAACTAATGAAAAACTGTTTTTT.

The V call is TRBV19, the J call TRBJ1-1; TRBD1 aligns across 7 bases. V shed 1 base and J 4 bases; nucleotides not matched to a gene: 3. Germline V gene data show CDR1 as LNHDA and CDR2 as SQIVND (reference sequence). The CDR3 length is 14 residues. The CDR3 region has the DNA TGTGCCAGTAGTATAGGGACAGGATTCACTGAAGCTTTCTTT. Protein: CASSIGTGFTEAFF.

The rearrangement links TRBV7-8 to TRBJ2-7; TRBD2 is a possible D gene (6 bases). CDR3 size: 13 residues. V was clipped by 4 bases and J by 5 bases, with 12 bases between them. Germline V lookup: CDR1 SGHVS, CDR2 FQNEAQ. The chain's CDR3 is CASSSWGVNEQYF. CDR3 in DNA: TGTGCCAGCAGCTCGTGGGGGGTCAACGAGCAGTACTTC.

CDR3 nucleotide sequence: TGTGCCAGCAGTGGCCGCGGGGACAGAGATCAATACGAGCAGTACTTC. Amino acids: CASSGRGDRDQYEQYF. The chain carries TRBV28 and TRBJ2-7; a possible D gene is TRBD1 (7 bases). The CDR3 is 16 amino acids. Per the germline V gene, CDR1 is MDHEN and CDR2 is SYDVKM. V was cut by 5 bases and J by 4 bases, with 21 bases left in between.

CDR3 amino acids: CASSDTGSAADSPLHF. In DNA, the CDR3 is TGTGCCAGCAGCGATACGGGGTCTGCGGCCGATTCACCCCTCCACTTT. The chain joins TRBV7-9 to TRBJ1-6; D call uncertain. The germline V and J ends were trimmed by 5 bases and 8 bases, with 19 bases remaining between them. Germline V gene sequence: CDR1 SEHNR, CDR2 FQNEAQ (reference sequence). The CDR3 spans 16 residues.

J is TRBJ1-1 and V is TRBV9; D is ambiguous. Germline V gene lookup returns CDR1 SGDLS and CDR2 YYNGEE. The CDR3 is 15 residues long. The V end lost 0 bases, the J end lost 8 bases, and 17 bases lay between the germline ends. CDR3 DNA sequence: TGTGCCAGCAGCGTAGAAACTGGAGGGTTAGGGGAAGCTTTCTTT. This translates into CASSVETGGLGEAFF.

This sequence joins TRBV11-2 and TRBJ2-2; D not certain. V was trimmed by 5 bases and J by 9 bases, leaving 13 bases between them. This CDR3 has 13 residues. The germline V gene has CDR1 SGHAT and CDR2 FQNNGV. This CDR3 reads CASSSPRSRELFF. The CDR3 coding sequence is TGTGCCAGCAGCAGCCCTAGGTCCCGGGAGCTGTTTTTT.

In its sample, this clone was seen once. CDR3 loop: CASSPPGGRTQYF. The CDR3 nucleotides read TGTGCCAGCAGCCCTCCGGGCGGGCGTACGCAGTATTTT. The chain combines TRBV11-2 with TRBJ2-3; D is perhaps TRBD2 (5 bases). V gave up 5 bases and J gave up 8 bases, with 14 bases separating them. There are 13 residues in the CDR3. Germline CDR1 is SGHAT and CDR2 is FQNNGV.

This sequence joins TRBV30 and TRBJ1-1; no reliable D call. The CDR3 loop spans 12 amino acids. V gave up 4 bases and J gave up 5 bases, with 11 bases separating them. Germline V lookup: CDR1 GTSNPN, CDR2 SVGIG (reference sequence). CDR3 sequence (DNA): TGTGCCTGGATGAGTCGCCGGACTGAAGCTTTCTTT. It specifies CAWMSRRTEAFF.

This chain's CDR3 is CASSLYRGSPTEAFF. In DNA, the CDR3 is TGTGCCAGCAGCTTATACAGGGGCAGCCCCACTGAAGCTTTCTTT. This chain uses TRBV5-8 with TRBJ1-1; TRBD1 agrees at 7 bases. The CDR3 is made up of 15 amino acids. With 2 bases clipped from V and 4 bases from J, the junction kept 8 bases outside the gene matches. Germline assignment: CDR1 SGHTS and CDR2 YDEGEE.